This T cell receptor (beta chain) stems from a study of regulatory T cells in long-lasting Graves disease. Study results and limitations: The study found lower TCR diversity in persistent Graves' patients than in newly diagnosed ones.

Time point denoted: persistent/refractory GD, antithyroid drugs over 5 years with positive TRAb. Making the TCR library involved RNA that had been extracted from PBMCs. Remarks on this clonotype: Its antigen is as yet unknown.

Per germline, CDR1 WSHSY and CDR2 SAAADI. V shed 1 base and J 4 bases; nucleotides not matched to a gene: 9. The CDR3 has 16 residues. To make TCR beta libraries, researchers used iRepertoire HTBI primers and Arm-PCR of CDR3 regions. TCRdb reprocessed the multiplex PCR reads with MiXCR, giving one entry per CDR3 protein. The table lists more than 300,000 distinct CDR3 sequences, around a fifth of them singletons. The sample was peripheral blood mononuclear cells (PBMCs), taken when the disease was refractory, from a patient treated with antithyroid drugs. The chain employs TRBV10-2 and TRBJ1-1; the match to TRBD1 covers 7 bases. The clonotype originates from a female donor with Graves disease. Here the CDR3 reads CASSELRQGLSTEAFF. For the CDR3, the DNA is TGCGCCAGCAGTGAGTTGAGACAGGGACTTAGCACTGAAGCTTTCTTT.